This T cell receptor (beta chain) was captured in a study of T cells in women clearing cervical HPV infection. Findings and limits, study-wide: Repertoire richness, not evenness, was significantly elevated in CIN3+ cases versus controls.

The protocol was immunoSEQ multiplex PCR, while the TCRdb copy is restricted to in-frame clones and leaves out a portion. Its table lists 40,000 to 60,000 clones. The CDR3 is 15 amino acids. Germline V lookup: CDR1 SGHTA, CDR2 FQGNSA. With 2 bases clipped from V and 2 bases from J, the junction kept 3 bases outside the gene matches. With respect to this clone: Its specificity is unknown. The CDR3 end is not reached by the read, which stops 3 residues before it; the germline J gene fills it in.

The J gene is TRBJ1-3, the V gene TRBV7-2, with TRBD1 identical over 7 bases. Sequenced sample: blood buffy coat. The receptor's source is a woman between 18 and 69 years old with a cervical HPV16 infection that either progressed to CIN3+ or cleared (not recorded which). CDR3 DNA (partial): TGTGCCAGCAGCTTATGGAGGGGGCCTGGAAACACC. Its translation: CASSLWRGPGNT. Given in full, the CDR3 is CASSLWRGPGNTIYF.